This entry concerns a single T cell receptor (beta chain). Its antigen is not known. The sample belongs to a study of post-analysis software for immune sequencing data. Study-wide findings and caveats: Multiple sclerosis patients had significantly lower normalized Chao1 diversity than controls. Patients used a handful of TRBV segments, including TRBV5-6, TRBV5-1 and TRBV20-1, more often than controls.

The CDR3 loop spans 18 amino acids. Germline V lookup: CDR1 SGHTA, CDR2 FQGNSA. Trimming removed 1 base from V and 2 bases from J, with 20 bases in between. Unique molecular identifiers were built into the TCR beta cDNA libraries. A single record per CDR3 protein comes from TCRdb applying MiXCR to the PCR reads. Counted here are about half a million distinct CDR3 sequences, roughly 45% occurring once; the ten biggest clones make up over 10%. This sequence was found in a girl between 5 and 17 years old with multiple sclerosis. Sequenced input: blood. This chain links TRBV7-2 with TRBJ1-2; maybe TRBD1 (5 bases). The CDR3 DNA is TGTGCCAGCAGCTTAGAACAGAGGGGTAGCCGGCAAAACTATGGCTACACCTTC. Protein: CASSLEQRGSRQNYGYTF.